This T cell receptor (beta chain) derives from a study of cytomegalovirus exposure and HLA in healthy donors. Turning to this clone: The antigen is undetermined.

The V gene's germline CDR1 is MDHEN and CDR2 SYDVKM. V was pared by 6 bases and J by 2 bases, with 11 bases of the junction left unmatched. This CDR3 has 16 residues. Study observations and caveats: The classifier reportedly diagnosed cytomegalovirus status with high sensitivity and specificity. A list of about 180 TCR beta chains associated with cytomegalovirus was given.

Profiling relied on immunoSEQ multiplex PCR, and the TCRdb table lists in-frame clones only, not all of them. The profile shows some 120,000 clones, 88% of them singletons. V gene TRBV28 combines with J gene TRBJ2-7; 9 bases fit TRBD1. The sample was PBMCs. The sequence was obtained from a man aged 25 to 40 in good health and CMV-seronegative. The DNA for the CDR3 is TGTGCCAGCAGAGAAAAGACCGGGACAGGGACCTACGAGCAGTACTTC. The encoded protein is CASREKTGTGTYEQYF.